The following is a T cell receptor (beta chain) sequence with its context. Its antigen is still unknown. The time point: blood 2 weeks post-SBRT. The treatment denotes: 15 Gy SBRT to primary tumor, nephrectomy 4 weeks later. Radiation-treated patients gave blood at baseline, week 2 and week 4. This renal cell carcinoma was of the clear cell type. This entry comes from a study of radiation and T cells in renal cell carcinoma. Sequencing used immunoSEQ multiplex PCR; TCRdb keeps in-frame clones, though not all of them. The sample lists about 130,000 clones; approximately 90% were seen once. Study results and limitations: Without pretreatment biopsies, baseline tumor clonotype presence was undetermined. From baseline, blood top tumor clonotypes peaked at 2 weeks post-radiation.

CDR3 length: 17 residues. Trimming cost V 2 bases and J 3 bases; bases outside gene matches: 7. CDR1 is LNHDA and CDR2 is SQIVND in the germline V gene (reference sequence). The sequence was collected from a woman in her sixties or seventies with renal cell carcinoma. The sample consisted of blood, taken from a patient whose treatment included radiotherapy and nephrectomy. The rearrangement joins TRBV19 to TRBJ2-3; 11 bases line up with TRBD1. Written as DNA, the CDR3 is TGTGCCAGTAGTATACGCCCTGGACAGGGGGCAACAGATACGCAGTATTTT. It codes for CASSIRPGQGATDTQYF.